These 18 T cell receptor beta chains were all obtained from the same sample, sequenced in a study of T cell changes during pregnancy in multiple sclerosis. Only in-frame clones appear in the TCRdb table, and some are missing; sequencing was by immunoSEQ multiplex PCR. The sample has tens of thousands of clones; 80% to 95% are singletons. The source was peripheral blood, collected in the first trimester of pregnancy. These receptors all stem from a female donor in good health, enrolled as a control in a pregnancy study.

The CDR3 region has the DNA TGTGCCAGCAGCTTCCTAGGGGCTGAAGCTTTCTTT. Translated: CASSFLGAEAFF. This chain uses TRBV7-3 with TRBJ1-1; tentatively, D is TRBD1 (5 bases). CDR3 length: 12 residues. Per germline, CDR1 SGHTA and CDR2 FQGTGA. V was cut by 3 bases and J by 6 bases, with 8 bases left in between.

The genes are TRBV6-5 and TRBJ1-1; maybe TRBD1 (5 bases). The V gene lost 4 bases and the J gene lost 1 base, with 13 bases spanning the gap. CDR3 length: 15 residues. CDR1 is MNHEY, CDR2 SVGAGI, per germline. DNA of the CDR3: TGTGCCAGCAGTTCGATCGGACACCCGAACACTGAAGCTTTCTTT. Translating gives CASSSIGHPNTEAFF.

The chain uses TRBV18 and TRBJ1-1; no clear D gene. The CDR3 contains 15 residues. V was cut by 6 bases and J by 1 base, with 15 bases left in between. Germline V gene sequence: CDR1 KGHSH, CDR2 LQKENI. The CDR3 region is CASSQSTPPNTEAFF. In DNA, the CDR3 is TGTGCCAGCTCCCAATCGACACCTCCGAACACTGAAGCTTTCTTT.

The chain joins TRBV11-1 to TRBJ1-1; 9 nucleotides agree with TRBD1. The ends lost 4 bases at V and 1 base at J; junction bases unmatched: 10. Per germline, CDR1 SGHAT and CDR2 FQDESV (reference sequence). This CDR3 comprises 17 residues. The CDR3 reads CASSSRGTGRPNTEAFF. The CDR3 bases are TGTGCCAGCAGCTCACGAGGGACAGGGAGGCCGAACACTGAAGCTTTCTTT.

This sequence joins TRBV28 and TRBJ1-2; TRBD1 agrees at 12 bases. Germline V gives CDR1 MDHEN, CDR2 SYDVKM. The J segment lost 7 bases and the V segment lost 2 bases, leaving 8 bases of the junction unmatched. The CDR3 consists of 16 residues. The CDR3 DNA is TGTGCCAGCAGTTTACCCCGGGACAGGGGGCAGGGTGGCTACACCTTC. Translated: CASSLPRDRGQGGYTF.

The chain uses TRBV25-1 and TRBJ1-6; a possible D gene is TRBD1 (5 bases). Per the germline V gene, CDR1 is MGHDK and CDR2 is SYGVNS. V dropped 3 bases and J dropped 11 bases, with 17 bases sitting between them. The CDR3 totals 15 residues. CDR3 sequence: CASSDRGAVRAPLHF. The CDR3 DNA reads as TGTGCCAGCAGTGATAGGGGCGCAGTCAGGGCACCCCTCCACTTT.

The rearrangement links TRBV18 to TRBJ2-2; the match to TRBD2 covers 8 bases. The trim removed 3 bases at V and 1 base at J, leaving 4 bases unmatched. CDR1 and CDR2 (germline): KGHSH, LQKENI. The CDR3 has 16 amino acids. The CDR3, as DNA: TGTGCCAGCTCACCTTATAGCGGGGAGAACACCGGGGAGCTGTTTTTT. This sequence encodes CASSPYSGENTGELFF.

This chain uses TRBV7-9 with TRBJ1-4; 7 bases match TRBD1. V gave up 5 bases and J gave up 7 bases; unmatched junction bases: 10. The CDR3 is 15 amino acids. CDR1 and CDR2 (germline): SEHNR, FQNEAQ (reference sequence). The CDR3 bases are TGTGCCAGCAGCCCCGGACAGGTCACCGGTGAAAAACTGTTTTTT. Protein product: CASSPGQVTGEKLFF.

The chain joins TRBV5-4 to TRBJ1-2; TRBD1 matches at 8 bases. Germline V gene sequence: CDR1 SGHNT, CDR2 YYREEE (reference sequence). Germline trimming cut 3 bases from V and 7 bases from J; bases unmatched to any gene: 11. The length of the CDR3 is 15 residues. The CDR3, as DNA: TGTGCCAGCAGCTCGGACTCGACAGGGGAGGGTGGCTACACCTTC. Protein sequence: CASSSDSTGEGGYTF.

CDR3 sequence (DNA): TGTGCCAGCAGACTCCTAGCGGGGGCCTACAATGAGCAGTTCTTC. Protein product: CASRLLAGAYNEQFF. The chain uses TRBV7-8 and TRBJ2-1; 10 bases align to TRBD2. The length of the CDR3 is 15 residues. CDR1 is SGHVS, CDR2 FQNEAQ, per germline. The V gene end was trimmed by 6 bases and the J gene end by 2 bases; junction bases not matched to a gene: 4.

The J gene is TRBJ2-7, the V gene TRBV18, with 9 bases matching TRBD1. V dropped 3 bases and J dropped 1; count of bases not matched to a gene: 10. This CDR3 contains 17 residues. Per germline, CDR1 KGHSH and CDR2 LQKENI. Here the CDR3 DNA reads TGTGCCAGCTCACCTCAGGGACAGGGAATCTCATCCTACGAGCAGTACTTC. The encoded protein is CASSPQGQGISSYEQYF.

V and J are TRBV14 and TRBJ1-1; D may be TRBD1 (5 bases). There are 13 residues in the CDR3. CDR1 and CDR2 (germline): SGHDN, FVKESK. V was pared by 5 bases and J by 11 bases, with 18 bases between. The CDR3: CASSTGYTLWAFF. In nucleotides, the CDR3 is TGTGCCAGCAGCACAGGCTACACACTTTGGGCTTTCTTT.

The V gene is TRBV9, the J gene TRBJ1-2, with unresolved D. Germline assignment: CDR1 SGDLS and CDR2 YYNGEE. CDR3 length: 15 residues. Trimming removed 2 bases from V and 7 bases from J, with 18 bases in between. This chain's CDR3 is CASSVAGDPSPGYTF. CDR3 nucleotides: TGTGCCAGCAGCGTGGCGGGAGACCCGTCTCCTGGCTACACCTTC.

V gene TRBV4-3 combines with J gene TRBJ2-3, with a possible D match to TRBD1 (5 bases). V gave up 3 bases and J gave up 1 base, with 14 bases separating them. CDR3 size: 16 residues. Germline V gene sequence: CDR1 LGHNA, CDR2 YSLEER. The CDR3, as DNA: TGCGCCAGCAGCCAGATCCAGGGTGTAGGCACAGATACGCAGTATTTT. Protein product: CASSQIQGVGTDTQYF.

The V gene is TRBV5-4, the J gene TRBJ1-4; unclear D gene. The V gene lost 3 bases and the J gene lost 0 bases, with 6 bases spanning the gap. This CDR3 spans 14 amino acids. Looked up from germline, CDR1 is SGHNT and CDR2 is YYREEE (reference sequence). CDR3 amino acids: CASSYRPTNEKLFF. The CDR3, as DNA: TGTGCCAGCAGCTACAGACCAACTAATGAAAAACTGTTTTTT.

The chain links TRBV28 to TRBJ2-5; 9 bases are shared with TRBD2. CDR1 MDHEN and CDR2 SYDVKM come from the germline V gene. Trimming at V came to 2 bases and at J to 7 bases, leaving 5 bases not matched to a gene. The CDR3 has 14 residues. The DNA for the CDR3 is TGTGCCAGCAGTTTAGCGGGGGGGCTTGGGACCCAGTACTTC. This gives the protein CASSLAGGLGTQYF.

The V and J genes are TRBV27 and TRBJ1-1; the D gene is possibly TRBD1 (5 bases). Looked up from germline, CDR1 is MNHEY and CDR2 is SMNVEV (reference sequence). CDR3 length: 14 residues. V lost 4 bases, J lost 1 base, and 10 bases lay in between. The CDR3 is CASSSQGRNTEAFF. CDR3 DNA sequence: TGTGCCAGCAGTTCCCAGGGCAGGAACACTGAAGCTTTCTTT.

V is TRBV27 and J is TRBJ2-3; TRBD2 is a possible D gene (5 bases). Per germline, CDR1 MNHEY and CDR2 SMNVEV (reference sequence). The CDR3 runs 18 residues. Between the trimmed V and J ends, which lost 5 bases and 0 bases, there was a span of 21 bases. This CDR3 is CASSPLSWTGWSTDTQYF. The CDR3, as DNA: TGTGCCAGCAGTCCTCTTTCCTGGACGGGATGGAGCACAGATACGCAGTATTTT.